Reported below is one TCR beta chain. This entry comes from a study of memory CD4+ T cells and cytomegalovirus serostatus. Germline CDR1 is MNHNS and CDR2 is SASEGT. The CDR3 covers 15 residues. V lost 6 bases, J lost 0 bases, and 12 bases lay in between. Using immunoSEQ multiplex PCR, the repertoire was profiled, and TCRdb retains in-frame clones only, with some absent. The table includes 30,000 to 50,000 clones, about 73% detected once. The sort gate was single viable CD3+CD4+CD8-CD45RO+ cells for memory CD4+ T cells. The chain links TRBV6-1 to TRBJ1-3; D might be TRBD1 (6 bases). The receptor comes from an adult in good health and CMV-seronegative. Material: memory CD4+ T cells from blood. The CDR3 DNA reads TGTGCCAGCAGACCCAGGGGTGGCTCTGGAAACACCATATATTTT. This sequence encodes CASRPRGGSGNTIYF.